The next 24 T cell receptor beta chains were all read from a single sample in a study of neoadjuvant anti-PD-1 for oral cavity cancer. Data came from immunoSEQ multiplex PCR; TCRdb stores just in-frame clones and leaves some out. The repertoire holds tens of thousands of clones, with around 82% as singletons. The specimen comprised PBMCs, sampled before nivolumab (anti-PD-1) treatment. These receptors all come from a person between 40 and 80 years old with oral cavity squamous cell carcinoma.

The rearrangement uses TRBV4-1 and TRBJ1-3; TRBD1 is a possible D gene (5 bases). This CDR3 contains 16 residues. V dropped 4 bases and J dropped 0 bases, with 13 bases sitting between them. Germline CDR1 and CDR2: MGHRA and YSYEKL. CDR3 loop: CASSPVGANSGNTIYF. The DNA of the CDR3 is TGCGCCAGCAGCCCAGTTGGGGCCAACTCTGGAAACACCATATATTTT.

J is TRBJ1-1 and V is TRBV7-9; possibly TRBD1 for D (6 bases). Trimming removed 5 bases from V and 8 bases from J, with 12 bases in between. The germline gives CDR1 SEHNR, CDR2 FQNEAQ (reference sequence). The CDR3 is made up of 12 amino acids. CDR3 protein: CASSRQVWEAFF. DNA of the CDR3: TGTGCCAGCAGCCGACAGGTTTGGGAAGCTTTCTTT.

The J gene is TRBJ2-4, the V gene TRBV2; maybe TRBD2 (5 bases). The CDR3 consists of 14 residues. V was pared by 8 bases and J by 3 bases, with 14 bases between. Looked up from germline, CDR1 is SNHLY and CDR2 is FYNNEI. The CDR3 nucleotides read TGTGCCAGCTTAGGGAGTTTTGTCAAAAACATTCAGTACTTC. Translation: CASLGSFVKNIQYF.

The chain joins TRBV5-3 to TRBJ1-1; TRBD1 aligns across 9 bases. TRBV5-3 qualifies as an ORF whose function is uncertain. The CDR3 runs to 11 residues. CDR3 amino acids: CATGGSTEAFF. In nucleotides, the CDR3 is TGTGCGACAGGGGGTAGCACTGAAGCTTTCTTT.

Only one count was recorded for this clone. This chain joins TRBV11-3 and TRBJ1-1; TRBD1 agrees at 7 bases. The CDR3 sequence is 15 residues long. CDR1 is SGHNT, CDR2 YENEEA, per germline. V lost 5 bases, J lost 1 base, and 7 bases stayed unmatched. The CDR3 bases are TGTGCCAGCAGCGATACGGGACAGCCGAACACTGAAGCTTTCTTT. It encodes CASSDTGQPNTEAFF.

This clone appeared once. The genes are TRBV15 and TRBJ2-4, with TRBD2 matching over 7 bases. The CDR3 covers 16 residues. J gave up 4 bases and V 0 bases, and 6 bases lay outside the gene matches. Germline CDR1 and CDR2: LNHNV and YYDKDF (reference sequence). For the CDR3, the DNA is TGTGCCACCAGCAGAGATTCGGGGAGGGGTAAAAACATTCAGTACTTC. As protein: CATSRDSGRGKNIQYF.

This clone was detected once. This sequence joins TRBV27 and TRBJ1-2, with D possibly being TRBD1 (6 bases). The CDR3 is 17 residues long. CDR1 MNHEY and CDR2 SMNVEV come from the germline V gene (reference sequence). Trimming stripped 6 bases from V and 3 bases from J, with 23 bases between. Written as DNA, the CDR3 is TGTGCCAGCAGGGCCACGGATTCGCAGGGGTATCACTATGGCTACACCTTC. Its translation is CASRATDSQGYHYGYTF.

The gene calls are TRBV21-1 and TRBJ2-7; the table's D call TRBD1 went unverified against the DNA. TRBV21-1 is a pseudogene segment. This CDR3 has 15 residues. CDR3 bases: TGTGCCAGCAGCAAAGATTTCGACAGAGACTACGAGCAGTACTTC. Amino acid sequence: CASSKDFDRDYEQYF.

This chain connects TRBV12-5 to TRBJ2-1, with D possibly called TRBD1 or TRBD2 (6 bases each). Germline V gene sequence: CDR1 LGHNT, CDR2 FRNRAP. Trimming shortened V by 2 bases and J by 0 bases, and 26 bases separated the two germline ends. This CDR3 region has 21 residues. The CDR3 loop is CASGLMMSRGLSWSSYNEQFF. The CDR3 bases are TGTGCTAGTGGTTTGATGATGAGCCGGGGGCTCTCCTGGTCCTCCTACAATGAGCAGTTCTTC.

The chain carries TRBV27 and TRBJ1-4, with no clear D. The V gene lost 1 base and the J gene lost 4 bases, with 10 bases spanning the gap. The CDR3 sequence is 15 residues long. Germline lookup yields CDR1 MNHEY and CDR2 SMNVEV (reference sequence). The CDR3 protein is CASSLYSDGNEKLFF. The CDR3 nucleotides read TGTGCCAGCAGTTTATATTCGGACGGTAATGAAAAACTGTTTTTT. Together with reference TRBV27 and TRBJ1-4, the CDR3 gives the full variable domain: EAQVTQNPRYLITVTGKKLTVTCSQNMNHEYMSWYRQDPGLGLRQIYYSMNVEVTDKGDVPEGYKVSRKEKRNFPLILESPSPNQTSLYFCASSLYSDGNEKLFFGSGTQLSVL.

The CDR3 protein is CASSLVPVTGTLAKNIQYF. Written as DNA, the CDR3 is TGCGCCAGCAGCTTGGTCCCTGTGACAGGGACTCTAGCCAAAAACATTCAGTACTTC. This chain uses TRBV5-1 with TRBJ2-4; weak D call: TRBD1 (7 bases). This CDR3 has 19 residues. The V end lost 0 bases, the J end lost 0 bases, and 19 bases lay between the germline ends. Germline CDR1 SGHRS, CDR2 YFSETQ.

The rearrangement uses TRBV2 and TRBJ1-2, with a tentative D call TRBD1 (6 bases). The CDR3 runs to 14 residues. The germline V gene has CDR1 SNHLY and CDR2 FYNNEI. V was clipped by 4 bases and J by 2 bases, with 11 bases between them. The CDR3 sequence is CASSGEGGNYGYTF. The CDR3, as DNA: TGTGCCAGCAGTGGAGAGGGGGGCAACTATGGCTACACCTTC.

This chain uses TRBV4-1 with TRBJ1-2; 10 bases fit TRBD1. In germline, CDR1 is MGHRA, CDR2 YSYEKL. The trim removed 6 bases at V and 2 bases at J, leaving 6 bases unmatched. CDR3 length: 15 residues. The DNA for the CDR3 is TGCGCCAGCAGGGGACAGGGGATCCCAAACTATGGCTACACCTTC. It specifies CASRGQGIPNYGYTF.

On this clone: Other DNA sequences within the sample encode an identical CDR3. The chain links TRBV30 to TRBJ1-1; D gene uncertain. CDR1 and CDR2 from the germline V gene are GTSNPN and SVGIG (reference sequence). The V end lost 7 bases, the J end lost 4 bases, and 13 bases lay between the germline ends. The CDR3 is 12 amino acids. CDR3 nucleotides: TGTGCCTCGACGGGCCTCGGCACTGAAGCTTTCTTT. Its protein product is CASTGLGTEAFF.

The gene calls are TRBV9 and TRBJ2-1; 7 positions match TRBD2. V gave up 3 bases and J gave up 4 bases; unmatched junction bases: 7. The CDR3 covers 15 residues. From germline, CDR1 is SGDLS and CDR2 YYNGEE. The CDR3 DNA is TGTGCCAGCAGCGCAAAGCGGGGAGGGTACAATGAGCAGTTCTTC. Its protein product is CASSAKRGGYNEQFF.

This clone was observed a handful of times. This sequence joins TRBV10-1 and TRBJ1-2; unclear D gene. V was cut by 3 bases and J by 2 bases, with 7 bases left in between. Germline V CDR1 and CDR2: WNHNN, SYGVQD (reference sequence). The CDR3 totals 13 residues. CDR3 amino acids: CASSEYRNYGYTF. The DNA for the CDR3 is TGCGCCAGCAGTGAATACAGAAACTATGGCTACACCTTC.

The CDR3 bases are TGTGCCAGCAGCGTGGGACAGACCAATGAAAAACTGTTTTTT. The encoded protein is CASSVGQTNEKLFF. This sequence joins TRBV7-9 and TRBJ1-4, with 7 bases lining up with TRBD1. The CDR3 sequence is 14 residues long. Looked up from germline, CDR1 is SEHNR and CDR2 is FQNEAQ (reference sequence). V shed 5 bases and J 5 bases; nucleotides not matched to a gene: 5.

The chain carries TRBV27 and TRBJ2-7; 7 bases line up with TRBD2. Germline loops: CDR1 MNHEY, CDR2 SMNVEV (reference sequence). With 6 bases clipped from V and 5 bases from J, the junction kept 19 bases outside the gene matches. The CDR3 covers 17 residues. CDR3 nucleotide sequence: TGTGCCAGCAGCAGTTTCTACCGCGGGAGTGCATTCCACGAGCAGTACTTC. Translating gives CASSSFYRGSAFHEQYF.

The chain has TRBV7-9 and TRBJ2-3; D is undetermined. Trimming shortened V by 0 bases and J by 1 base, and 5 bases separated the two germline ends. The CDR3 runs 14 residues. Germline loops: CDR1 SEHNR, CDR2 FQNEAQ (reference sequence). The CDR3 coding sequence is TGTGCCAGCAGCTTAGCCTCCGGCACAGATACGCAGTATTTT. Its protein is CASSLASGTDTQYF.

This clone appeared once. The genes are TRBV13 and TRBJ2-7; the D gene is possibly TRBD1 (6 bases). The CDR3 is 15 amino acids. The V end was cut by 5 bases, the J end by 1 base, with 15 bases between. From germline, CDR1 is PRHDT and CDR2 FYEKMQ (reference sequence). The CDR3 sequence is CASSPRQAGSYEQYF. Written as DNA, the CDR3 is TGTGCCAGCAGCCCCCGACAGGCTGGATCCTACGAGCAGTACTTC.

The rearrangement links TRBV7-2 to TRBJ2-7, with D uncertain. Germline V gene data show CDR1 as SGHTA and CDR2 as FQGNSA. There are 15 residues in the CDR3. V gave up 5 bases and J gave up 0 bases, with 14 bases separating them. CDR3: CASSQAVSFSYEQYF. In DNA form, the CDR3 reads TGTGCCAGCAGCCAAGCAGTTTCCTTCTCCTACGAGCAGTACTTC.

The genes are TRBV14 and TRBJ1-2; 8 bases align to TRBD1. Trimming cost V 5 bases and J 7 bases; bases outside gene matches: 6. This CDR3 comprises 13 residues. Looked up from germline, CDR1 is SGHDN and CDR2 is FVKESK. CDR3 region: CASSDTGGGGYTF. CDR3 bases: TGTGCCAGCAGCGACACAGGGGGAGGTGGCTACACCTTC.

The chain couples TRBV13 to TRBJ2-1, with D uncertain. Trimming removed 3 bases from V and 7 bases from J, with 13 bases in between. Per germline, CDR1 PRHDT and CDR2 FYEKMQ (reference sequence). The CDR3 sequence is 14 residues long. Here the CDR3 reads CASSLVRKGNEQFF. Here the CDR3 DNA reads TGTGCCAGCAGCTTGGTCAGGAAGGGAAATGAGCAGTTCTTC.

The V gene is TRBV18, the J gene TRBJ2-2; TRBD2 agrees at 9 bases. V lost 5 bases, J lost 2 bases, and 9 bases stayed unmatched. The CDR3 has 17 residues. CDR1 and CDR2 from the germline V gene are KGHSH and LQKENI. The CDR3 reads CASSTYSGGLNTGELFF. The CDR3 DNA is TGTGCCAGCTCAACCTATAGCGGGGGCCTAAACACCGGGGAGCTGTTTTTT.